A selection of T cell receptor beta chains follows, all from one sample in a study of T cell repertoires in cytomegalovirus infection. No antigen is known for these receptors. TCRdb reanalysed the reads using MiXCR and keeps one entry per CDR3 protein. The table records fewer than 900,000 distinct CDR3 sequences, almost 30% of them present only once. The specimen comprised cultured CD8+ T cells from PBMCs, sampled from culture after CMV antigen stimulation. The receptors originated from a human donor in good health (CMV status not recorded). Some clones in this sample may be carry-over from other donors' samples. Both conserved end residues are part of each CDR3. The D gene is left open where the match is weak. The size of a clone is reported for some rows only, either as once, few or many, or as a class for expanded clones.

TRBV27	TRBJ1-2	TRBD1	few	TGTGCCAGCAGTTTAGGGCAGGGGGCGCGTTTCGACTATGGCTACACCTTC	CASSLGQGARFDYGYTF
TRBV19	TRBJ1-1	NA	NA	TGTGCCAGTAGTATAGAGATCTCGGGACCTGAAGCTTTCTTT	CASSIEISGPEAFF
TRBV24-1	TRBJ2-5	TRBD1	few	TGTGCCACCAGTGCCGCGGGACAGGAAGAGACCCAGTACTTC	CATSAAGQEETQYF
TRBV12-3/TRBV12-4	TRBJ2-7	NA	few	TGTGCCAGCAGTTCCGTTGACTACGAGCAGTACTTC	CASSSVDYEQYF
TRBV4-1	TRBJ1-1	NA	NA	TGCGCCAGCAGCCAAGAGCCCCAATCTTATAACACTGAAGCTTTCTTT	CASSQEPQSYNTEAFF
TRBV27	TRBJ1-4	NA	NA	TGTGCCAGCAGTCAGCACAGGGTCGAAAAACTGTTTTTT	CASSQHRVEKLFF
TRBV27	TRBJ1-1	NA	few	TGTGCCAGCAGTTTATCGGCAGGGTGGACTGAAGCTTTCTTT	CASSLSAGWTEAFF
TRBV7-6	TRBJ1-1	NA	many	TGTGCCAGCACCCCTAGGTGGGGGGAGGCCACTGAAGCTTTCTTT	CASTPRWGEATEAFF
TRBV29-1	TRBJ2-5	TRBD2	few	TGCAGCGTTGCCCGACTAGCGGGGGAAGAGACCCAGTACTTC	CSVARLAGEETQYF
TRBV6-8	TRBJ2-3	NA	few	TGTGCCAGCTTTGCCGGGCTACAACAGTATTTT	CASFAGLQQYF
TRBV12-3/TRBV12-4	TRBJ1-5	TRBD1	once	TGTGCCAGCATGGAAACAGGGGGCGTACCCAATCAGCCCCAGCATTTT	CASMETGGVPNQPQHF
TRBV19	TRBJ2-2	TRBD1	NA	TGTGCCAGTAGTATAGACTCAGGACAGGGTCGGTTATTGAACACCGGGGAGCTGTTTTTT	CASSIDSGQGRLLNTGELFF
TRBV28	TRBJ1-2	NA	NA	TGTGCCAGCAGTTTTTTCCCCCCCTCTCGGACAGACTATGGCTACACCTTC	CASSFFPPSRTDYGYTF
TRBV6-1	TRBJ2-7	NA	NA	TGTGCCAGCAGTAAACGGGACTGGGGAGACGAGCAGTACTTC	CASSKRDWGDEQYF
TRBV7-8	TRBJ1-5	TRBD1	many	TGTGCCAGCAGCTCGGGGACAGGGGCAAATCAGCCCCAGCATTTT	CASSSGTGANQPQHF
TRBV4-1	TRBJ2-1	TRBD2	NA	TGCGCCAGCAGCCAAGATAGCCCGACTAGCGGATACTACAATGAGCAGTTCTTC	CASSQDSPTSGYYNEQFF
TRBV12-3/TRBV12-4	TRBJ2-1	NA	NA	TGTGCCAGCAGTTTTGAGGTCGGGCGGATTACCTACAATGAGCAGTTCTTC	CASSFEVGRITYNEQFF
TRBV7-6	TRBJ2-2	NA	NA	TGTGCCAGCAGCCCGCAGGGGTGGACCGGGGAGCTGTTTTTT	CASSPQGWTGELFF
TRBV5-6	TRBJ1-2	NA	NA	TGTGCCAGCAGTTCAGTGAGGAACTATGGCTACACCTTC	CASSSVRNYGYTF
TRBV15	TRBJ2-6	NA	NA	TGTGCCACCAGCTCCGGCCCGTCAGGGGCCAACGTCCTGACTTTC	CATSSGPSGANVLTF
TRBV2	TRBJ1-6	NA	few	TGTGCCAGCAGCCTCCCCGGAACACCCCTCCACTTT	CASSLPGTPLHF
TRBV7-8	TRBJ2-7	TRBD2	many	TGTGCCAGCAGCTCCCAAAAGCGGGGTGGCTACGAGCAGTACTTC	CASSSQKRGGYEQYF
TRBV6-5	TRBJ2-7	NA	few	TGTGCCAGCAGTTATTTCCAGGGGAACTACGAGCAGTACTTC	CASSYFQGNYEQYF
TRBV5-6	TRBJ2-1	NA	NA	TGTGCCAGCAGCTTATCGGGGGACAGTAGATACAATGAGCAGTTCTTC	CASSLSGDSRYNEQFF
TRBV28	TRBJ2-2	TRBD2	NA	TGTGCCAGCAGCGGACTAGCGGGGGGGCCAGGAGGGGAGCTGTTTTTT	CASSGLAGGPGGELFF
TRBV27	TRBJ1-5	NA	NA	TGTGCCAGCAGCGGAGTCAATCAGCCCCAGCATTTT	CASSGVNQPQHF
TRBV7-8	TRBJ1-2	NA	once	TGTGCCAGCAGCGCGGGAGGGGGTTCTAACTATGGCTACACCTTC	CASSAGGGSNYGYTF
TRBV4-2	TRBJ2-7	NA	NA	TGTGCCAGCAGCCAGAAGACTGTCCCCTACGAGCAGTACTTC	CASSQKTVPYEQYF
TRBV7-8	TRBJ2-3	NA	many	TGTGCCAGCAGAGACGAACCGGGCCCCATCGATACGCAGTATTTT	CASRDEPGPIDTQYF
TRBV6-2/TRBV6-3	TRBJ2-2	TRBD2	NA	TGTGCCAGCAGCCCCTCTAGCGGGAGGGCTTACGGGGAGCTGTTTTTT	CASSPSSGRAYGELFF
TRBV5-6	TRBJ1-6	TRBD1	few	TGTGCCAGCAGCCCTCCGGGACAGGGGATTAATTCACCCCTCCACTTT	CASSPPGQGINSPLHF
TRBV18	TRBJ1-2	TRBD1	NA	TGTGCCAGCTCACCAAGTCAGGGACAGACCACCTTC	CASSPSQGQTTF
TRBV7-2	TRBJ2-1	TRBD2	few	TGTGCCAGCAGCTCCTTTTCGGGGGGGTCCAATGAGCAGTTCTTC	CASSSFSGGSNEQFF
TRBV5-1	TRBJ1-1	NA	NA	TGCGCCAGCAGCTTGAGGCCAGGGGAGTACACTGAAGCTTTCTTT	CASSLRPGEYTEAFF
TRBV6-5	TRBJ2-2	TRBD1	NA	TGTGCCAGCAGTTATGACAGGGTGGCCGGGGAGCTGTTTTTT	CASSYDRVAGELFF
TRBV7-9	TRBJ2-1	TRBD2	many	TGTGCCAGCAGCCCCTGGACTAGCGGGGGAAGTGATGAGCAGTTCTTC	CASSPWTSGGSDEQFF
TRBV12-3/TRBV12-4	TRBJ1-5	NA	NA	TGTGCCAGCAGTTTTAGGGGTGATGAGGGCGGGTCTTTTAATCAGCCCCAGCATTTT	CASSFRGDEGGSFNQPQHF
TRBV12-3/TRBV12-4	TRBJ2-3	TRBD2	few	TGTGCCAGCAGGACCCTAGCGGGGCTCCTCACAGATACGCAGTATTTT	CASRTLAGLLTDTQYF
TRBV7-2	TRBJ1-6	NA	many	TGTGCCAGCTCCGGCCTAATTGACAGGAAAAATTCACCCCTCCACTTT	CASSGLIDRKNSPLHF
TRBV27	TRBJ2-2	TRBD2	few	TGTGCCAGCACCCTAGCGGGGGGGTTGTCCGGGGAGCTGTTTTTT	CASTLAGGLSGELFF
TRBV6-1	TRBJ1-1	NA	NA	TGTGCCAGCAGTTATGAGGGGGGGAACACTGAAGCTTTCTTT	CASSYEGGNTEAFF
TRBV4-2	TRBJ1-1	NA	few	TGTGCCAGCAGCCAATCAGGGCTAGAAGCTTTCTTT	CASSQSGLEAFF
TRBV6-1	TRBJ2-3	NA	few	TGTGCCAGCAGTAAGGAACAGGTGATCACAGATACGCAGTATTTT	CASSKEQVITDTQYF
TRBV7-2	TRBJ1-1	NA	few	TGTGCCAGCAGCTTATTTTTCAGGGTTGAAGCTTTCTTT	CASSLFFRVEAFF
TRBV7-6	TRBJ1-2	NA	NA	TGTGCCAGCAGTTCTCCAGGGGACGGTGGCTACACCTTC	CASSSPGDGGYTF
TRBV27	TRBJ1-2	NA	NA	TGTGCCAGCAGTCCGTGGGGGGATGGCTACACCTTC	CASSPWGDGYTF